This T cell receptor beta chain was observed in a study of beta chain features in type 1 diabetes. Findings and caveats of the study: For Type 1 diabetes patients, all four CD4+ subsets carried TCRB CDR3s that were moderately but significantly shorter.

This clone was observed a few times. Its antigen is not identified. Each of the CD4+ naive, central memory, regulatory and stem cell-like memory populations was sorted via CD45RO/CCR7/CD25/CD127/CD95/CD27. CDR3 length: 13 residues. V was clipped by 0 bases and J by 8 bases, with 11 bases between them. Germline CDR1 reads SGHRS; CDR2 reads YFSETQ. The authors reverse transcribed all of the isolated RNA, so sequencing captured expressed TCRB transcripts. An average of around 3.9 million reads was obtained for naive, central memory and regulatory T cell samples. Libraries were prepared by immunoSEQ multiplex PCR; TCRdb keeps only in-frame clonotypes and omits some of them. The sample lists approximately 170,000 clones, about 7.8% occurring once.

The clonotype comes from a middle-aged woman with type 1 diabetes. The gene calls are TRBV5-1 and TRBJ1-2, with D hard to call. What was sequenced was central memory CD4+ T cells from blood. The CDR3 sequence is CASSLESAGGYTF. Here the CDR3 DNA reads TGCGCCAGCAGCTTGGAGTCAGCCGGGGGCTACACCTTC.